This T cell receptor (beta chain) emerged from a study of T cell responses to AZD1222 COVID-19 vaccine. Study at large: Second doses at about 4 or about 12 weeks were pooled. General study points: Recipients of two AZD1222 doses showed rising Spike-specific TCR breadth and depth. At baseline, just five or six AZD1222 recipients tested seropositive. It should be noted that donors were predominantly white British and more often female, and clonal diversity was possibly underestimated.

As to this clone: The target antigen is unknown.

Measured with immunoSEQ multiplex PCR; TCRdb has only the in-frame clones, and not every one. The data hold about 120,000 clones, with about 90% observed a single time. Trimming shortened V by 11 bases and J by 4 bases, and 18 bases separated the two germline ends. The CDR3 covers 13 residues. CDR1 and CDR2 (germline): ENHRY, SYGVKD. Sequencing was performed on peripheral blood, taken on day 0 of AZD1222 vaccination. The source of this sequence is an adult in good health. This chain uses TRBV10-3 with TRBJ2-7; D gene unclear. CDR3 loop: CASVGSESYEQYF. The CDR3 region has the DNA TGTGCCTCAGTAGGGTCCGAATCGTACGAGCAGTACTTC.